This TCR beta chain was documented in a study of T-cell reconstitution after alpha-beta-depleted transplantation in children. This clonotype was counted only a few times. The authors prepared the TCRbeta library with unique molecular identifiers. Each CDR3 protein gets one entry after TCRdb re-called the PCR reads with MiXCR. The sample includes some 500,000 distinct CDR3 sequences, approximately 20% seen only once; the top ten take roughly 3.3%. V lost 4 bases to trimming and J lost 9 bases; unmatched junction nucleotides: 12. Looked up from germline, CDR1 is MGHRA and CDR2 is YSYEKL. The CDR3 contains 17 residues.

The sequencing here drew on PBMCs from the stem cell graft donor, taken from the stem cell graft. The sequence derives from a human donor who donated a stem cell graft to a child with acute lymphoblastic leukemia. The chain is built from TRBV4-1 and TRBJ2-1; 13 nucleotides match TRBD2. In DNA form, the CDR3 reads TGCGCCAGCAGCCCCGACTCCGGGACTAGCGGGGTGAGTGAGCAGTTCTTC. Amino acids: CASSPDSGTSGVSEQFF.